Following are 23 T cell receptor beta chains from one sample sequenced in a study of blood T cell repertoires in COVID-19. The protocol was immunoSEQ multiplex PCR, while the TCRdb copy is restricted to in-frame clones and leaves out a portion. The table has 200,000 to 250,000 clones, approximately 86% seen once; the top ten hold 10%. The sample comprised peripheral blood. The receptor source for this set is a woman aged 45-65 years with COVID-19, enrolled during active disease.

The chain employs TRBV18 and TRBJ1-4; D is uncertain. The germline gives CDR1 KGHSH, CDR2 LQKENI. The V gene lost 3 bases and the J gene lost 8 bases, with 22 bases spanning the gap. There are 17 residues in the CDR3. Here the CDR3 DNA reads TGTGCCAGCTCACCGTTCGGGGTCGCCCAAGGTTACGAAAAACTGTTTTTT. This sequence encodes CASSPFGVAQGYEKLFF.

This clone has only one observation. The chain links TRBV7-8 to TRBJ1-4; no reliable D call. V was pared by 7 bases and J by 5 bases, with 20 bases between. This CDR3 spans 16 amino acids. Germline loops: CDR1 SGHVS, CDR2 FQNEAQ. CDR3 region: CASTLSVGRGNEKLFF. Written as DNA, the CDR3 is TGTGCCAGCACCTTGTCGGTAGGGAGAGGGAATGAAAAACTGTTTTTT.

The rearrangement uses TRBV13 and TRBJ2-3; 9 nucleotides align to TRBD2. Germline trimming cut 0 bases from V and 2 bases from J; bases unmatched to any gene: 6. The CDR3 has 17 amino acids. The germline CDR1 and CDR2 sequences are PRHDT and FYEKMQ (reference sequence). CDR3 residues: CASSLGKLAGDTDTQYF. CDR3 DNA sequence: TGTGCCAGCAGCTTAGGGAAGTTAGCGGGGGACACAGATACGCAGTATTTT.

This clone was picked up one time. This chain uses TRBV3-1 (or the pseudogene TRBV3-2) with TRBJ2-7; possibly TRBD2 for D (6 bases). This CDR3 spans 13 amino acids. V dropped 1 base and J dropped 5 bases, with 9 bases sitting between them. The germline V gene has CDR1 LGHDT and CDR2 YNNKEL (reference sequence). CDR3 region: CASSQVTGDEQYF. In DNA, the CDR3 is TGTGCCAGCAGCCAAGTGACGGGGGACGAGCAGTACTTC.

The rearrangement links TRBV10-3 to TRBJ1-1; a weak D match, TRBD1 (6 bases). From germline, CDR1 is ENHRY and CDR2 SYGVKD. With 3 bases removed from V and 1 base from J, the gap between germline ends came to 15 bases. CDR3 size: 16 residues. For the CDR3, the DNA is TGTGCCATCAGTGACTTTAGGGCAGGGGAGAACACTGAAGCTTTCTTT. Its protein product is CAISDFRAGENTEAFF.

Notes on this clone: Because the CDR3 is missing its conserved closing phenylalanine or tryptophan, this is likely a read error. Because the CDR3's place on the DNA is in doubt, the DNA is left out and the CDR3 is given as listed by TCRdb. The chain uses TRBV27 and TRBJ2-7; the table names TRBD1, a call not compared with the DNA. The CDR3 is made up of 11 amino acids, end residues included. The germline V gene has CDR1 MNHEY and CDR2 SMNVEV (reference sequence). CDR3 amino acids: CASSHRQGPVR.

The CDR3 is CASSENSGVYEKLFF. As DNA, the CDR3 is TGTGCCAGCAGTGAAAATAGCGGGGTTTATGAAAAACTGTTTTTT. The chain recombines TRBV6-1 with TRBJ1-4; D remains unclear. CDR1 is MNHNS, CDR2 SASEGT, per germline. The CDR3 consists of 15 residues. Trimming removed 2 bases from V and 6 bases from J, with 13 bases in between.

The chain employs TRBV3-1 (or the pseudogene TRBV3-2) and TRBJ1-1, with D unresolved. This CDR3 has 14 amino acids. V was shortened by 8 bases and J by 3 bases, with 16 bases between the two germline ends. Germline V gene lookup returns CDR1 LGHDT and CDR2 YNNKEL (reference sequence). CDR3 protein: CASAGPSVDTEAFF. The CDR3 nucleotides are TGTGCCAGCGCGGGTCCCTCGGTGGACACTGAAGCTTTCTTT.

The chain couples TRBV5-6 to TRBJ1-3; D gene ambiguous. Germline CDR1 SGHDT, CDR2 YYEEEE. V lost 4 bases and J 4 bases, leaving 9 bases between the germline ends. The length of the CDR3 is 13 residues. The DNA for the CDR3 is TGTGCCAGCAGCCACAGTGGGGGAAACACCATATATTTT. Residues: CASSHSGGNTIYF. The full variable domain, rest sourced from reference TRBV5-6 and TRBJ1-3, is DAGVTQSPTHLIKTRGQQVTLRCSPKSGHDTVSWYQQALGQGPQFIFQYYEEEERQRGNFPDRFSGHQFPNYSSELNVNALLLGDSALYLCASSHSGGNTIYFGEGSWLTVV.

DNA of the CDR3: TGCGCCAGCAGCTTCGGAGACAGGGTGAACACTGAAGCTTTCTTT. Encoded protein: CASSFGDRVNTEAFF. The J gene is TRBJ1-1, the V gene TRBV5-1; TRBD1 matches at 7 bases. This CDR3 has 15 residues. V trimming: 2 bases; J trimming: 0 bases; junction bases outside the gene matches: 4. Germline CDR1 is SGHRS and CDR2 is YFSETQ.

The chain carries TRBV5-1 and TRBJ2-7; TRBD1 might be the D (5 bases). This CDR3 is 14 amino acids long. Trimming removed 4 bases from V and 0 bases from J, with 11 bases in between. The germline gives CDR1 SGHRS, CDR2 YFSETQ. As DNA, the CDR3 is TGCGCCAGCAGCCCAGGGTGGAGCTCCTACGAGCAGTACTTC. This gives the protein CASSPGWSSYEQYF.

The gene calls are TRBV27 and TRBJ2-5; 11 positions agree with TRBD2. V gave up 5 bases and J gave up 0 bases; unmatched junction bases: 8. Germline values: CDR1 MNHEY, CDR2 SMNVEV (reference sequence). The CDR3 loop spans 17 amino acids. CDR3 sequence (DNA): TGTGCCAGCAGTCCCCTTAGCGGGGGGGCTTACCAAGAGACCCAGTACTTC. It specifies CASSPLSGGAYQETQYF.

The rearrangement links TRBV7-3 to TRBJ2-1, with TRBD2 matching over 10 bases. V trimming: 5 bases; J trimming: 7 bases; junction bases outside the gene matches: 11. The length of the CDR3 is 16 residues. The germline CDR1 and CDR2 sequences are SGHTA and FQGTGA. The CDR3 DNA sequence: TGTGCCAGCAGCCCCTCGGGAGCGGGGGGGCGAAATGAGCAGTTCTTC. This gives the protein CASSPSGAGGRNEQFF.

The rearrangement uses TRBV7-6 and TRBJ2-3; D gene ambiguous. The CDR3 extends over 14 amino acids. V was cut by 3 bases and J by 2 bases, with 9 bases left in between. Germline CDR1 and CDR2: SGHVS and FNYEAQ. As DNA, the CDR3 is TGTGCCAGCAGCTTGAGTCCCGCCACAGATACGCAGTATTTT. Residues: CASSLSPATDTQYF.

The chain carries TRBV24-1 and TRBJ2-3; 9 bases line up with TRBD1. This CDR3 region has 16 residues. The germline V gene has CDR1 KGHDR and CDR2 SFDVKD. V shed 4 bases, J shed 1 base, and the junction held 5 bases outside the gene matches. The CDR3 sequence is CATSDRRTGGTDTQYF. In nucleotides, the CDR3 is TGTGCCACCAGTGACCGTAGGACAGGGGGCACAGATACGCAGTATTTT.

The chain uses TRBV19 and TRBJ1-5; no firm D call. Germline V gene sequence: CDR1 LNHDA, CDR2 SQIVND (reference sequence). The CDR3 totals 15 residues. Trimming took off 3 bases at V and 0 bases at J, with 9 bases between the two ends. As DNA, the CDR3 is TGTGCCAGTAGTATTGCCAGAGGTAGCAATCAGCCCCAGCATTTT. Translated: CASSIARGSNQPQHF.

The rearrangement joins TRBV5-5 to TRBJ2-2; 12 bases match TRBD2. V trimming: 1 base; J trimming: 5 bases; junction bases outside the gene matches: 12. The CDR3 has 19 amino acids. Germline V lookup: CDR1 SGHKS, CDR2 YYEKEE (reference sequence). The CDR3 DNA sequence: TGTGCCAGCAGCTTGCTCAGGACTAGCGGGGACCCGGGGACCGGGGAGCTGTTTTTT. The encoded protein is CASSLLRTSGDPGTGELFF.

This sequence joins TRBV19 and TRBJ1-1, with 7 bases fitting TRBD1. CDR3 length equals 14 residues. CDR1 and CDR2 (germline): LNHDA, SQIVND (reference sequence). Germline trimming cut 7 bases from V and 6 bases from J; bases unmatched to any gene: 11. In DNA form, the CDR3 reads TGTGCCAGTATCCAAAGGGGGCTTGACGCTGAAGCTTTCTTT. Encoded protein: CASIQRGLDAEAFF.

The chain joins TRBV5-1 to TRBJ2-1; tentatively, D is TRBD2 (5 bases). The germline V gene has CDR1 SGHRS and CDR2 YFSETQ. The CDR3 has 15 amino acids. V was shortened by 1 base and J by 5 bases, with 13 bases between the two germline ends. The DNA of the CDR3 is TGCGCCAGCAGCTTGTGGCTAGCTGAGAACAATGAGCAGTTCTTC. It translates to CASSLWLAENNEQFF.

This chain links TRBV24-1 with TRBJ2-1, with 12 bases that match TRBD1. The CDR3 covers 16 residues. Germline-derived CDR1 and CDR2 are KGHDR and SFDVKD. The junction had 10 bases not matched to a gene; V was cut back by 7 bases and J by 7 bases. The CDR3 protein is CATSHPGGQGANEQFF. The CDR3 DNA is TGTGCCACCAGCCACCCCGGGGGACAGGGGGCAAATGAGCAGTTCTTC.

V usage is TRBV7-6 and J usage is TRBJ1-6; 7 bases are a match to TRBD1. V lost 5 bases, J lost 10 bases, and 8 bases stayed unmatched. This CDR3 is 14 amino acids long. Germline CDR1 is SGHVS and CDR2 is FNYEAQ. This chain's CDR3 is CASSAGTEGSPLHF. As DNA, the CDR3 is TGTGCCAGCAGCGCCGGGACAGAGGGCTCACCCCTCCACTTT.

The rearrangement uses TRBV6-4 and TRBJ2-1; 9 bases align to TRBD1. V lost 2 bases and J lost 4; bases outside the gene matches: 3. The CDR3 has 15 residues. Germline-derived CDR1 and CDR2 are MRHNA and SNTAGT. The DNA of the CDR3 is TGTGCCAGCAGTGACAATGGACAGGGGTACAATGAGCAGTTCTTC. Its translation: CASSDNGQGYNEQFF.

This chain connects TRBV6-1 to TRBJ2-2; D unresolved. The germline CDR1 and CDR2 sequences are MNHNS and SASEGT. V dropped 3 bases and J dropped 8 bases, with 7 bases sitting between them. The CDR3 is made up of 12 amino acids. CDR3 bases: TGTGCCAGCAGTGAGTTACGGGGGGAGCTGTTTTTT. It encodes CASSELRGELFF.